A single sample is the source of the 18 T cell receptor beta chains below, sequenced in a study of T cell changes during pregnancy in multiple sclerosis. TCRdb's copy holds only in-frame clones and misses some; the assay was immunoSEQ multiplex PCR. This sample has 65,000 to 85,000 clones, with 92% found just once. Sequences were derived from CD4+ T cells from peripheral blood mononuclear cells, sampled after pregnancy. The receptor source for this set is a female donor with multiple sclerosis, enrolled in a pregnancy study.

The gene calls are TRBV7-7 and TRBJ2-2; tentative D call: TRBD2 (5 bases). This CDR3 is 14 amino acids long. V was trimmed by 5 bases and J by 7 bases, leaving 14 bases between them. Germline V lookup: CDR1 SSHAT, CDR2 FNYEAQ (reference sequence). The CDR3 DNA sequence: TGTGCCAGCAGCCAATCGGGGATTGGCGGGGAGCTGTTTTTT. It specifies CASSQSGIGGELFF.

The rearrangement uses TRBV18 and TRBJ1-2, with 8 bases identical to TRBD1. The ends lost 1 base at V and 6 bases at J; junction bases unmatched: 4. From germline, CDR1 is KGHSH and CDR2 LQKENI. The CDR3 sequence is 14 residues long. For the CDR3, the DNA is TGTGCCAGCTCACCACTCCCAGGGGGCCATGGCTACACCTTC. Protein sequence: CASSPLPGGHGYTF. Full variable domain (outside the CDR3, taken from reference TRBV18 and TRBJ1-2): NAGVMQNPRHLVRRRGQEARLRCSPMKGHSHVYWYRQLPEEGLKFMVYLQKENIIDESGMPKERFSAEFPKEGPSILRIQQVVRGDSAAYFCASSPLPGGHGYTFGSGTRLTVV.

The chain uses TRBV19 and TRBJ1-4; TRBD1 matches at 12 bases. There are 17 residues in the CDR3. CDR1 is LNHDA, CDR2 SQIVND, per germline (reference sequence). V lost 4 bases to trimming and J lost 0 bases; unmatched junction nucleotides: 3. The DNA for the CDR3 is TGTGCCAGTAGTAGAGGGGACAGGGGGCCAACTAATGAAAAACTGTTTTTT. Protein product: CASSRGDRGPTNEKLFF.

This chain links TRBV5-4 with TRBJ1-2; D unresolved. The CDR3 spans 13 residues. Trimming stripped 0 bases from V and 5 bases from J, with 8 bases between. Per germline, CDR1 SGHNT and CDR2 YYREEE (reference sequence). This chain's CDR3 is CASSLVGGYGYTF. DNA of the CDR3: TGTGCCAGCAGCTTGGTAGGAGGATATGGCTACACCTTC.

The count of this clone is one. In DNA, the CDR3 is TGTGCCAGCAGCTTTCCAGGGGATTTTGGTAACACCATATATTTT. Translating gives CASSFPGDFGNTIYF. The gene calls are TRBV11-2 and TRBJ1-3, with D possibly TRBD1 on 6 matching bases. Germline loops: CDR1 SGHAT, CDR2 FQNNGV. CDR3 size: 15 residues. V was pared by 3 bases and J by 7 bases, with 16 bases between.

V usage is TRBV11-2 and J usage is TRBJ2-7; TRBD1 aligns across 9 bases. The length of the CDR3 is 16 residues. The V segment lost 0 bases and the J segment 7 bases; nucleotides outside the gene matches: 10. Germline V gene lookup returns CDR1 SGHAT and CDR2 FQNNGV. The CDR3 DNA follows: TGTGCCAGCAGCTTAGATCAGAGGACAGGGGTTCTTGAGCAGTACTTC. This codes for CASSLDQRTGVLEQYF.

The chain joins TRBV5-4 to TRBJ2-7; 12 bases match TRBD2. With 2 bases clipped from V and 6 bases from J, the junction kept 6 bases outside the gene matches. This CDR3 comprises 15 residues. The germline V gene encodes CDR1 SGHNT and CDR2 YYREEE (reference sequence). The CDR3 loop reads CASSFPPGLAGEQYF. DNA for the CDR3: TGTGCCAGCAGCTTCCCCCCGGGACTAGCGGGCGAGCAGTACTTC.

In this sample, this clone turned up once. The gene calls are TRBV7-2 and TRBJ2-3, with TRBD1 as a possible D gene (6 bases). Germline V gene sequence: CDR1 SGHTA, CDR2 FQGNSA. The CDR3 runs to 13 residues. The V end lost 5 bases, the J end lost 6 bases, and 12 bases lay between the germline ends. CDR3 coding DNA: TGTGCCAGCAGCCCGCCGCAGGGGGATACGCAGTATTTT. As protein: CASSPPQGDTQYF.

In nucleotides, the CDR3 is TGTGCCATCAGTAGCGGACTGTCCACAGATACGCAGTATTTT. Its protein product is CAISSGLSTDTQYF. This rearrangement joins TRBV10-3 to TRBJ2-3; tentatively, D is TRBD2 (5 bases). The CDR3 extends over 14 amino acids. Germline V gene data show CDR1 as ENHRY and CDR2 as SYGVKD. Trimming shortened V by 5 bases and J by 2 bases, and 11 bases separated the two germline ends.

This chain uses TRBV7-9 with TRBJ1-2; TRBD1 matches at 7 bases. The V gene end was trimmed by 2 bases and the J gene end by 0 bases; junction bases not matched to a gene: 9. This CDR3 comprises 17 residues. The germline CDR1 and CDR2 sequences are SEHNR and FQNEAQ (reference sequence). CDR3 loop: CASSLTAGGIPNYGYTF. The CDR3 region has the DNA TGTGCCAGCAGCTTAACAGCAGGGGGAATCCCTAACTATGGCTACACCTTC.

The chain combines TRBV4-1 with TRBJ2-7, with D possibly TRBD1 on 6 matching bases. The CDR3 loop spans 16 amino acids. Germline V gene data show CDR1 as MGHRA and CDR2 as YSYEKL. Trimming stripped 2 bases from V and 2 bases from J, with 16 bases between. The CDR3 sequence: CASSQFAWGPAYEQYF. The CDR3 nucleotides read TGCGCCAGCAGCCAATTCGCCTGGGGGCCAGCCTACGAGCAGTACTTC.

The CDR3 here is CASRRVSEAFF. CDR3 DNA sequence: TGTGCCAGTAGACGCGTGTCTGAAGCTTTCTTT. V usage is TRBV19 and J usage is TRBJ1-1, with D unclear. The CDR3 contains 11 residues. V was cut by 6 bases and J by 6 bases, with 8 bases left in between. The germline CDR1 and CDR2 sequences are LNHDA and SQIVND (reference sequence).

V usage is TRBV6-1 and J usage is TRBJ2-7, with D maybe TRBD2 (6 bases). Germline-derived CDR1 and CDR2 are MNHNS and SASEGT. V was cut by 7 bases and J by 2 bases, with 12 bases left in between. The CDR3 has 13 amino acids. CDR3 nucleotides: TGTGCCAGCAACCTCGGGAGTACCTACGAGCAGTACTTC. It specifies CASNLGSTYEQYF.

This rearrangement joins TRBV5-6 to TRBJ2-7; weak D call: TRBD2 (7 bases). The V end was cut by 6 bases, the J end by 4 bases, with 23 bases between. CDR3 size: 16 residues. Germline CDR1 reads SGHDT; CDR2 reads YYEEEE. CDR3 DNA sequence: TGTGCCAGCAACTCCTTCAGCGGGGACACGCAGTACGAGCAGTACTTC. It translates to CASNSFSGDTQYEQYF.

The chain joins TRBV7-3 to TRBJ1-2, with D uncertain. The CDR3 is made up of 12 amino acids. V was cut by 5 bases and J by 13 bases, with 17 bases left in between. CDR1 is SGHTA, CDR2 FQGTGA, per germline. CDR3 DNA: TGTGCCAGCAGCCCTGCCCGGGGTGCCCTCACCTTC. The encoded protein is CASSPARGALTF. Full variable domain (rest looked up from reference TRBV7-3 and TRBJ1-2): GAGVSQTPSNKVTEKGKYVELRCDPISGHTALYWYRQSLGQGPEFLIYFQGTGAADDSGLPNDRFFAVRPEGSVSTLKIQRTERGDSAVYLCASSPARGALTFGSGTRLTVV.

This clone was detected once. The rearrangement uses TRBV19 and TRBJ2-5, with TRBD1 as a possible D gene (6 bases). Trimming left V 3 bases short and J 4 bases short, with 12 bases between. Germline CDR1 and CDR2: LNHDA and SQIVND (reference sequence). This CDR3 has 14 amino acids. In DNA form, the CDR3 reads TGTGCCAGTAGTATGTATAGCAGGGGAGAGACCCAGTACTTC. Amino acid sequence: CASSMYSRGETQYF. Full variable domain (rest looked up from reference TRBV19 and TRBJ2-5): DGGITQSPKYLFRKEGQNVTLSCEQNLNHDAMYWYRQDPGQGLRLIYYSQIVNDFQKGDIAEGYSVSREKKESFPLTVTSAQKNPTAFYLCASSMYSRGETQYFGPGTRLLVL.

This chain connects TRBV29-1 to TRBJ1-3; D is possibly TRBD1 (6 bases). This CDR3 is built from 14 residues. The germline CDR1 and CDR2 sequences are SQVTM and ANQGSEA. V was pared by 6 bases and J by 2 bases, with 14 bases between. CDR3 sequence (DNA): TGCAGCGTAGCGACAGGTTCCGCTGGAAACACCATATATTTT. Its translation is CSVATGSAGNTIYF.

The chain has TRBV19 and TRBJ1-4; 7 bases align to TRBD1. The germline CDR1 and CDR2 sequences are LNHDA and SQIVND (reference sequence). The CDR3 is made up of 17 amino acids. V lost 8 bases to trimming and J lost 0 bases; unmatched junction nucleotides: 12. DNA of the CDR3: TGTGCCAGTTCCGGACAGGCCTCAGTAGCAACTAATGAAAAACTGTTTTTT. Translation: CASSGQASVATNEKLFF. The full variable domain, rest sourced from reference TRBV19 and TRBJ1-4, is DGGITQSPKYLFRKEGQNVTLSCEQNLNHDAMYWYRQDPGQGLRLIYYSQIVNDFQKGDIAEGYSVSREKKESFPLTVTSAQKNPTAFYLCASSGQASVATNEKLFFGSGTQLSVL.